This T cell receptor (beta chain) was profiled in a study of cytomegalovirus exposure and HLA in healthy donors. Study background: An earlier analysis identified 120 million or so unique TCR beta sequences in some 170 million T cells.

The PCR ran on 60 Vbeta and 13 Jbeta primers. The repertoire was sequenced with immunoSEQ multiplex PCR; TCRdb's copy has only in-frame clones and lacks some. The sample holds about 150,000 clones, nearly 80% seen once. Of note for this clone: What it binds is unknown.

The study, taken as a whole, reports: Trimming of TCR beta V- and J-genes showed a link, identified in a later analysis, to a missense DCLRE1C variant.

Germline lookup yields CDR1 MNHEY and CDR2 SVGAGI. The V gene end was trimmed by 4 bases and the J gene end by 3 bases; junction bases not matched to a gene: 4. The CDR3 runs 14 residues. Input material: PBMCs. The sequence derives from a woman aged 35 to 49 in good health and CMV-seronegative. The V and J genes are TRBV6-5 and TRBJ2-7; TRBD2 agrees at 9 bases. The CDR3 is CASSFGTSNYEQYF. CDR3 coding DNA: TGTGCCAGCAGTTTTGGGACTAGCAACTACGAGCAGTACTTC.